A selection of T cell receptor beta chains follows, all from one sample in a study of CD8+ T cells in alopecia areata. Measured with immunoSEQ multiplex PCR; TCRdb has only the in-frame clones, and not every one. The sample lists about 140,000 clones; around 55% were seen once. Specimen: CD4+ T cells sorted from blood. These receptor sequences come from a human donor in good health. The CDR3 runs from the conserved cysteine through the conserved F or W. The D gene is left open where the match is weak. The listing skips clone size in some rows; elsewhere it reads once, few, many or a size class.

v_call	d_call	clone_size	j_call	cdr3_aa	cdr3_nt
TRBV20-1	-	-	TRBJ2-5	CSARLVGTQYF	TGCAGTGCTCGACTGGTGGGGACCCAGTACTTC
TRBV28	-	once	TRBJ2-7	CASSDLGTPYEQYF	TGTGCCAGCAGCGATCTCGGGACTCCCTACGAGCAGTACTTC
TRBV9	-	few	TRBJ2-3	CASSVGTDTQYF	TGTGCCAGCAGCGTAGGAACAGATACGCAGTATTTT
TRBV18	-	few	TRBJ2-7	CASSPPEGGAYEQYF	TGTGCCAGCTCACCACCGGAGGGGGGGGCCTACGAGCAGTACTTC
TRBV2	-	-	TRBJ1-2	CASSEQVYGYTF	TGTGCCAGCAGTGAACAGGTTTACGGCTACACCTTC
TRBV29-1	TRBD1	-	TRBJ2-7	CSGRTGGREQYF	TGCAGCGGGAGGACAGGGGGTCGTGAGCAGTACTTC
TRBV6-5	-	-	TRBJ1-2	CASSFRVGYGYTF	TGTGCCAGCAGTTTCAGGGTTGGCTATGGCTACACCTTC
TRBV27	-	few	TRBJ1-2	CASSPHMSRGDGYTF	TGTGCCAGCAGTCCCCACATGTCGCGTGGGGATGGCTACACCTTC
TRBV7-2	TRBD2	-	TRBJ2-2	CASSLALAATGELFF	TGTGCCAGCAGCTTAGCGCTAGCGGCCACCGGGGAGCTGTTTTTT
TRBV28	-	-	TRBJ2-5	CASSFSAETQYF	TGTGCCAGCAGTTTTAGTGCGGAGACCCAGTACTTC
TRBV19	TRBD1	few	TRBJ2-1	CASSKRGPRSYNEQFF	TGTGCCAGTAGTAAGAGGGGGCCTAGGTCCTACAATGAGCAGTTCTTC
TRBV11-2	TRBD1	-	TRBJ2-7	CASSLGQGTYEQYF	TGTGCCAGCAGCTTGGGACAGGGGACCTACGAGCAGTACTTC
TRBV6-4	-	-	TRBJ1-2	CAGYSRDTRLYGYTF	TGTGCCGGTTATTCACGGGACACAAGACTCTATGGCTACACCTTC
TRBV7-2	-	-	TRBJ1-1	CASSLAQILNTEAFF	TGTGCCAGCAGCTTAGCACAGATCCTGAACACTGAAGCTTTCTTT
TRBV30	-	-	TRBJ1-1	CAWSPLDREVLEAFF	TGTGCCTGGAGTCCGCTAGACAGAGAGGTCCTTGAAGCTTTCTTT
TRBV29-1	-	-	TRBJ2-5	CSVEGDTSTQYF	TGCAGCGTCGAGGGGGACACGTCGACCCAGTACTTC
TRBV29-1	TRBD1	few	TRBJ2-7	CSVGTGGVYEQYF	TGCAGCGTTGGGACAGGGGGAGTCTACGAGCAGTACTTC
TRBV29-1	-	-	TRBJ1-1	CSHVYAGYFFF	TGCAGCCATGTATACGCAGGGTACTTTTTCTTT
TRBV5-1	TRBD2	-	TRBJ2-4	CASSFASSAGGKNIQYF	TGCGCCAGCAGCTTCGCCTCGTCGGCGGGGGGCAAAAACATTCAGTACTTC
TRBV27	-	-	TRBJ1-2	CASSLDSNYGYTF	TGTGCCAGCAGTTTGGACAGCAACTATGGCTACACCTTC
TRBV19	TRBD2	few	TRBJ2-7	CASRGSGSRSEQYF	TGTGCCAGTAGAGGAAGCGGGAGTCGGAGCGAGCAGTACTTC
TRBV28	-	few	TRBJ1-2	CASNPLQGLGGYTF	TGTGCCAGCAACCCTTTGCAAGGGCTGGGTGGCTACACCTTC
TRBV6-5	TRBD2	-	TRBJ2-1	CASSNSLAGAYNEQFF	TGTGCCAGCAGTAACTCACTAGCGGGAGCTTACAATGAGCAGTTCTTC
TRBV27	-	-	TRBJ2-3	CASSPTPRTDTQYF	TGTGCCAGCAGTCCGACTCCCCGCACAGATACGCAGTATTTT
TRBV30	-	few	TRBJ1-1	CAWSVSFGGNTEAFF	TGTGCCTGGAGTGTATCCTTCGGGGGGAACACTGAAGCTTTCTTT
TRBV29-1	-	-	TRBJ1-1	CSVKTMNTEAFF	TGCAGCGTCAAAACCATGAACACTGAAGCTTTCTTT